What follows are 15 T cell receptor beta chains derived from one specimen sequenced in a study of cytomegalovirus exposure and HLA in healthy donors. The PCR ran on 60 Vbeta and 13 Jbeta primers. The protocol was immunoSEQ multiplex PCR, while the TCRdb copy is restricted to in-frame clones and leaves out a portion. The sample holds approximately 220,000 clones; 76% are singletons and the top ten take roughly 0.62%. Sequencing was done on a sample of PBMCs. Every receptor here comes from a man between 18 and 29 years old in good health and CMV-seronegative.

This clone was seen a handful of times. The CDR3 bases are TGTGCCAGCAGTTTATCCCCGGACAGGGTTGAAAAACTGTTTTTT. It specifies CASSLSPDRVEKLFF. This chain links TRBV27 with TRBJ1-4, with TRBD1 identical over 8 bases. The V and J ends lost 0 bases and 7 bases, in that order; junction bases with no gene match: 4. The CDR3 has 15 residues. Per germline, CDR1 MNHEY and CDR2 SMNVEV (reference sequence).

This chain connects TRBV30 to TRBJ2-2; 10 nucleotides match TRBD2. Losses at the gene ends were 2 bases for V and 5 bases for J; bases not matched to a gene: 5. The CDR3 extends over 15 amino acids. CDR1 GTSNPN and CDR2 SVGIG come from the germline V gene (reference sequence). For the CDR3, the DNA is TGTGCCTGGAGTAGCGGGAGGGCGATAACCGGGGAGCTGTTTTTT. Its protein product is CAWSSGRAITGELFF.

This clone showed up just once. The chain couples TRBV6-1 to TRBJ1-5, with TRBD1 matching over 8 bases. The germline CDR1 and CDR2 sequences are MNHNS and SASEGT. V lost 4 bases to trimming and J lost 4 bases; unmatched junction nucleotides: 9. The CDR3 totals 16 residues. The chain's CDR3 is CASSGIQGALNQPQHF. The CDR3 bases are TGTGCCAGCAGTGGAATTCAGGGGGCCCTTAATCAGCCCCAGCATTTT.

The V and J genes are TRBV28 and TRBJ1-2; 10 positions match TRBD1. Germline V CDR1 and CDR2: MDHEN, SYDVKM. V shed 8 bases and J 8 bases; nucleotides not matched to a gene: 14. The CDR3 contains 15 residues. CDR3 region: CASGARDRGTGGYTF. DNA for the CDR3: TGTGCCAGCGGTGCCCGGGACAGGGGTACCGGAGGCTACACCTTC.

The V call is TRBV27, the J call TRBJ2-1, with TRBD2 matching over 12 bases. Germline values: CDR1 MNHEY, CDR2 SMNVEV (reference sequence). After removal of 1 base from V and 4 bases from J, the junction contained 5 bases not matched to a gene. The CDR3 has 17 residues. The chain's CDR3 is CASSLWAGTSGYNEQFF. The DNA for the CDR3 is TGTGCCAGCAGTTTATGGGCCGGGACTAGCGGGTACAATGAGCAGTTCTTC.

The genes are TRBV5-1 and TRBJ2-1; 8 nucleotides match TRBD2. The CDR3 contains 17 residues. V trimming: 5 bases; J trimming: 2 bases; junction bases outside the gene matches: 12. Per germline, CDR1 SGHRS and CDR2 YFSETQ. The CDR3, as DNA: TGCGCCAGCAGTCCGGGTCAGACTAGCGACACCTACAATGAGCAGTTCTTC. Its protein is CASSPGQTSDTYNEQFF. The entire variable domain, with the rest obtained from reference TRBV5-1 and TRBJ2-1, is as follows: KAGVTQTPRYLIKTRGQQVTLSCSPISGHRSVSWYQQTPGQGLQFLFEYFSETQRNKGNFPGRFSGRQFSNSRSEMNVSTLELGDSALYLCASSPGQTSDTYNEQFFGPGTRLTVL.

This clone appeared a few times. The CDR3 sequence is CASSERYEQFF. For the CDR3, the DNA is TGTGCCAGCAGTGAACGTTATGAGCAGTTCTTC. This chain connects TRBV6-1 to TRBJ2-1; D gene ambiguous. The CDR3 sequence is 11 residues long. CDR1 and CDR2 from the germline V gene are MNHNS and SASEGT. Trimming left V 2 bases short and J 8 bases short, with 4 bases between.

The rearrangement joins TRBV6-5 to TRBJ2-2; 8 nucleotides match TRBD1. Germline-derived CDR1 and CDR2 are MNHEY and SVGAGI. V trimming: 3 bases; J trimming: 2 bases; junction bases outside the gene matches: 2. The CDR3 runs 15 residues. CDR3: CASSYTGGNTGELFF. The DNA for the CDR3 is TGTGCCAGCAGTTATACAGGGGGAAACACCGGGGAGCTGTTTTTT.

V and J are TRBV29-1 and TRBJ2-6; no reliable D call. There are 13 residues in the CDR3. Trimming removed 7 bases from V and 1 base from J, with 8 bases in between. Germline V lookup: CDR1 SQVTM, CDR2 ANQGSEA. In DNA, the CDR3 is TGCAGCGCTTCTTTATCTGGGGCCAACGTCCTGACTTTC. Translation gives CSASLSGANVLTF.

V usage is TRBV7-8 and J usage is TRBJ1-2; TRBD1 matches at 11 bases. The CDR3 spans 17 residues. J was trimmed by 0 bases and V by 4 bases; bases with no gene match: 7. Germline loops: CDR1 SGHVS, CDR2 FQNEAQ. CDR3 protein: CASSSRDRGTSNYGYTF. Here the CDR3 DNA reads TGTGCCAGCAGCTCCCGGGACAGGGGGACTTCTAACTATGGCTACACCTTC.

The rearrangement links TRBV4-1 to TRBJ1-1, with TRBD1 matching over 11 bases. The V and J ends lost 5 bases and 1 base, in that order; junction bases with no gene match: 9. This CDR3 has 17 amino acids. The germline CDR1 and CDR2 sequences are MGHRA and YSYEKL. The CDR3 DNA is TGCGCCAGCAGCGCAACGGACAGGGGGCTTAAGAACACTGAAGCTTTCTTT. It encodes CASSATDRGLKNTEAFF.

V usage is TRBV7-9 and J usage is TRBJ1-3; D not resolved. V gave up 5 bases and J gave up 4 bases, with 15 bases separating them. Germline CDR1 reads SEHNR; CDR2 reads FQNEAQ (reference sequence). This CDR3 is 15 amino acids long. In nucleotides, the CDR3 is TGTGCCAGCAGCCTGCGCGGTGGCGCAGGAAACACCATATATTTT. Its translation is CASSLRGGAGNTIYF.

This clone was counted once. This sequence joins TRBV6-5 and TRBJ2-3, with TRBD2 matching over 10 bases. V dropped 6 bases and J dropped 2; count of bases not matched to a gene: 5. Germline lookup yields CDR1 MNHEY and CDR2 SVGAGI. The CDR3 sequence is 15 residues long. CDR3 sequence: CASRQREGPTDTQYF. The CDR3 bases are TGTGCCAGCAGGCAGCGGGAGGGCCCCACAGATACGCAGTATTTT.

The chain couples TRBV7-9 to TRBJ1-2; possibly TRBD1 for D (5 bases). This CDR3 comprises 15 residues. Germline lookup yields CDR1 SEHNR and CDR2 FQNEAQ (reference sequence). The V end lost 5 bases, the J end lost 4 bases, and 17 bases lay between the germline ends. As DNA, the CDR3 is TGTGCCAGCAGCCCGGCGGGAGGGGCGGGCTATGGCTACACCTTC. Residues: CASSPAGGAGYGYTF.

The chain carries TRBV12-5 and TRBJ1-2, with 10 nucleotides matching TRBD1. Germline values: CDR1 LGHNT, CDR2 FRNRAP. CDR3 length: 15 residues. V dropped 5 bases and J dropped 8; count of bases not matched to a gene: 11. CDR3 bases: TGTGCTAGTGGTGAGACTGCCGGGACAGGGGTCGGCTACACCTTC. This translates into CASGETAGTGVGYTF.